The rows below give T cell receptor beta chains drawn from one sample of a study of cytomegalovirus exposure and HLA in healthy donors. Profiling relied on immunoSEQ multiplex PCR, and the TCRdb table lists in-frame clones only, not all of them. This sample has 210,000 or so clones; 76% occur once, and the top ten carry 0.63%. Sequenced input: PBMCs. These receptors all come from a man between 18 and 29 years old in good health and CMV-seronegative. Each CDR3 is given without its conserved first and last residue.

V gene: TRBV4-1; J gene: TRBJ2-1; CDR3 protein: ASSQEVRELEQF
V gene: TRBV6-5; J gene: TRBJ2-1; CDR3 protein: ASSYVGQGFNEQF
V gene: TRBV4-1; J gene: TRBJ2-3; CDR3 protein: ASSQGYREGTTDTQY
V gene: TRBV30; J gene: TRBJ2-2; CDR3 protein: AWSAGSTGELF
V gene: TRBV18; J gene: TRBJ2-3; CDR3 protein: ASSPPGLAAHTQY
V gene: TRBV6-1; J gene: TRBJ1-5; CDR3 protein: ASSEGPGGQPQH
V gene: TRBV5-5; J gene: TRBJ1-5; CDR3 protein: ASSGGVGNQPQH
V gene: TRBV9; J gene: TRBJ2-2; CDR3 protein: ASSSGQGWTGELF
V gene: TRBV6-5; J gene: NA; CDR3 protein: ASSYGTSGYEQY
V gene: TRBV7-9; J gene: TRBJ1-1; CDR3 protein: ASSSPPGAVVEAF
V gene: TRBV2; J gene: TRBJ2-7; CDR3 protein: ASEILSEQY
V gene: TRBV5-1; J gene: TRBJ1-4; CDR3 protein: ASSLGGGYEKLF
V gene: TRBV15; J gene: TRBJ2-3; CDR3 protein: ATSRGTSGRDRTDTQY
V gene: TRBV29-1; J gene: TRBJ1-4; CDR3 protein: SVLNEKLF
V gene: TRBV7-9; J gene: TRBJ1-4; CDR3 protein: ASREGIGEKLF
V gene: TRBV2; J gene: TRBJ1-2; CDR3 protein: ASSEGTGGGYGYT
V gene: TRBV18; J gene: TRBJ1-5; CDR3 protein: ASSPQGFNQPQH
V gene: TRBV10-1; J gene: NA; CDR3 protein: ASSDAGFYEQY
V gene: TRBV11-2; J gene: TRBJ1-2; CDR3 protein: ASSLPGQGLPYGYT
V gene: TRBV6-5; J gene: TRBJ2-1; CDR3 protein: ASSFAGVAHNEQF
V gene: TRBV4-1; J gene: TRBJ1-1; CDR3 protein: ASSGTGVRTEAF
V gene: TRBV5-1; J gene: TRBJ1-5; CDR3 protein: ASSPDRGDQPQH
V gene: TRBV2; J gene: TRBJ2-7; CDR3 protein: ASKAPGQGVHEQY
V gene: TRBV28; J gene: TRBJ1-4; CDR3 protein: ASSLPPGQGRELF
V gene: TRBV5-1; J gene: TRBJ2-1; CDR3 protein: ASSLAVYNEQF
V gene: TRBV5-1; J gene: TRBJ2-7; CDR3 protein: ASSLGQGSSPAYEQY
V gene: TRBV6-6; J gene: TRBJ2-7; CDR3 protein: ASKDPAGTSYEQY
V gene: TRBV5-1; J gene: TRBJ2-1; CDR3 protein: ASSTPTYNEQF
V gene: TRBV27; J gene: TRBJ2-6; CDR3 protein: ASSPYSGANVLT
V gene: TRBV18; J gene: TRBJ1-1; CDR3 protein: ASSADRQAEAF
V gene: TRBV14; J gene: TRBJ2-1; CDR3 protein: ASSQFLTGDRVDNEQF
V gene: TRBV5-1; J gene: TRBJ2-5; CDR3 protein: ASSLSSGPQETQY
V gene: TRBV6-5; J gene: TRBJ2-7; CDR3 protein: ASSLSGTSGYEQY
V gene: TRBV27; J gene: TRBJ2-5; CDR3 protein: ASRKIGQTVRETQY
V gene: TRBV28; J gene: TRBJ2-7; CDR3 protein: ASSLIGRGYEQY
V gene: TRBV5-4; J gene: TRBJ2-5; CDR3 protein: ASSLQGAAETQY
V gene: TRBV27; J gene: TRBJ2-2; CDR3 protein: ASSYGTDTGELF
V gene: TRBV6-1; J gene: TRBJ2-3; CDR3 protein: ASSDRTHGRTDTQY
V gene: TRBV29-1; J gene: TRBJ2-5; CDR3 protein: SVRGNSGETQY
V gene: TRBV27; J gene: TRBJ2-7; CDR3 protein: ASSLSGQLNYEQY
V gene: TRBV5-4; J gene: TRBJ1-2; CDR3 protein: ASSLQVNYGYT
V gene: TRBV15; J gene: TRBJ2-2; CDR3 protein: ATSRDPETGELF
V gene: TRBV6-1; J gene: TRBJ1-2; CDR3 protein: ASSSRDRVHT
V gene: TRBV27; J gene: TRBJ1-2; CDR3 protein: ASSPAGFYGVRGEYGYT